A selection of T cell receptor beta chains follows, all from one sample in a study of T cell responses to AZD1222 COVID-19 vaccine. Some clones are missing from TCRdb's copy, which holds only in-frame ones; the method was immunoSEQ multiplex PCR. The table shows approximately 150,000 clones, with about 90% occurring only once. The specimen comprised peripheral blood, sampled 28 days after the second AZD1222 dose. All receptors derive from an adult who received the AZD1222 COVID-19 vaccine. CDR3s include the opening cysteine and the closing phenylalanine or tryptophan. Each record gives: V gene, J gene, clone size, D gene, CDR3 DNA, CDR3 protein. A D gene is named only where the DNA matches it firmly. Clone size appears in some rows only: once, few, many, or a class for an expanded clone.

V gene: TRBV4-2
J gene: TRBJ2-7
clone size: .
D gene: .
CDR3 DNA: TGTGCCAGCAGCCATCAGACCGGAGAACGGAGGGGCGAGCAGTACTTC
CDR3 protein: CASSHQTGERRGEQYF

V gene: TRBV4-1
J gene: TRBJ1-2
clone size: once
D gene: .
CDR3 DNA: TGCGCCAGCAGCCAAGGCTTCGCACTAACAGGAACAAGTAACTATGGCTACACCTTC
CDR3 protein: CASSQGFALTGTSNYGYTF

V gene: TRBV7-2
J gene: TRBJ1-1
clone size: .
D gene: TRBD1
CDR3 DNA: TGTGCCAGCAGCTTTGACAGGGCGGGGACTGAAGCTTTCTTT
CDR3 protein: CASSFDRAGTEAFF

V gene: TRBV19
J gene: TRBJ2-7
clone size: .
D gene: .
CDR3 DNA: TGTGCCAGTTCCAGCGACAGAAGTTACGAGCAGTACTTC
CDR3 protein: CASSSDRSYEQYF

V gene: TRBV7-9
J gene: TRBJ2-3
clone size: .
D gene: .
CDR3 DNA: TGTGCCAGCAGCCCCCCGGTCGGCCTCACAGATACGCAGTATTTT
CDR3 protein: CASSPPVGLTDTQYF

V gene: TRBV21-1
J gene: TRBJ2-3
clone size: .
D gene: .
CDR3 DNA: TGTGCCAGCAGCAAAGTAAGGGACCCCCCCCCGACAGATACGCAGTATTTT
CDR3 protein: CASSKVRDPPPTDTQYF

V gene: TRBV24-1
J gene: TRBJ2-2
clone size: .
D gene: .
CDR3 DNA: TGTGCCACCAGTGCCCCCCCGGCAGGGCCCTTCACCGGGGAGCTGTTTTTT
CDR3 protein: CATSAPPAGPFTGELFF

V gene: TRBV9
J gene: TRBJ2-2
clone size: once
D gene: .
CDR3 DNA: TGTGCCAGCAGCGTAGAGGCGGGGGCCTACACCGGGGAGCTGTTTTTT
CDR3 protein: CASSVEAGAYTGELFF

V gene: TRBV10-1
J gene: TRBJ1-5
clone size: .
D gene: .
CDR3 DNA: TGCGCCAGCACGAGGCTTCAGCCCCAGCATTTT
CDR3 protein: CASTRLQPQHF

V gene: TRBV15
J gene: TRBJ2-1
clone size: .
D gene: .
CDR3 DNA: TGTGCCACCAGCAGAGATCCCAGGGATGAGCAGTTCTTC
CDR3 protein: CATSRDPRDEQFF

V gene: TRBV5-6
J gene: TRBJ2-2
clone size: .
D gene: .
CDR3 DNA: TGTGCCAGCAGCTGGGAAGTCCTGAACACCGGGGAGCTGTTTTTT
CDR3 protein: CASSWEVLNTGELFF

V gene: TRBV18
J gene: TRBJ2-1
clone size: .
D gene: TRBD1
CDR3 DNA: TGTGCCAGCTCACCACTGACAGGGGGCGAGGAGTTCTTC
CDR3 protein: CASSPLTGGEEFF

V gene: TRBV19
J gene: TRBJ2-6
clone size: .
D gene: .
CDR3 DNA: TGTGCCAGTAGTATCCGGGGGGCCAACGTCCTGACTTTC
CDR3 protein: CASSIRGANVLTF

V gene: TRBV12-3/TRBV12-4
J gene: TRBJ2-7
clone size: few
D gene: .
CDR3 DNA: TGTGCCAGCAGTTACCGAGGTTCCTACGAGCAGTACTTC
CDR3 protein: CASSYRGSYEQYF

V gene: TRBV19
J gene: TRBJ2-7
clone size: .
D gene: TRBD1
CDR3 DNA: TGTGCCAGTAGGGGGACAGGAGCCTACGAGCAGTACTTC
CDR3 protein: CASRGTGAYEQYF

V gene: TRBV29-1
J gene: TRBJ2-7
clone size: .
D gene: .
CDR3 DNA: TGCAGCGTTGGAGGGACTTCCCCCTACGAGCAGTACTTC
CDR3 protein: CSVGGTSPYEQYF

V gene: TRBV5-1
J gene: TRBJ2-5
clone size: .
D gene: .
CDR3 DNA: TGCGCCAGCAGCTTCCTCGTGGATTCGGAGACCCAGTACTTC
CDR3 protein: CASSFLVDSETQYF

V gene: TRBV7-2
J gene: TRBJ1-5
clone size: .
D gene: .
CDR3 DNA: TGTGCCAGCAGCTCCGGACAAAGCAATCAGCCCCAGCATTTT
CDR3 protein: CASSSGQSNQPQHF

V gene: TRBV19
J gene: TRBJ1-5
clone size: .
D gene: .
CDR3 DNA: TGTGCCAGTAAGGACAGCCTTCGTCAGCCCCAGCATTTT
CDR3 protein: CASKDSLRQPQHF

V gene: TRBV6-5
J gene: TRBJ2-7
clone size: .
D gene: .
CDR3 DNA: TGTGCCAGCAGTTTTGCTCTTGGCGAGCAGTACTTC
CDR3 protein: CASSFALGEQYF

V gene: TRBV6-5
J gene: TRBJ1-2
clone size: .
D gene: .
CDR3 DNA: TGTGCCAGCACCCCGGGGGGTTATGGCTACACCTTC
CDR3 protein: CASTPGGYGYTF

V gene: TRBV29-1
J gene: TRBJ1-6
clone size: .
D gene: TRBD1
CDR3 DNA: TGCAGCGTTGGGACAGGGCGAAATTCACCCCTCCACTTT
CDR3 protein: CSVGTGRNSPLHF

V gene: TRBV11-2
J gene: TRBJ2-7
clone size: .
D gene: TRBD2
CDR3 DNA: TGTGCCAGCAGCTCTAGCGGGGGGGAGAGACTCTACGAGCAGTACTTC
CDR3 protein: CASSSSGGERLYEQYF

V gene: TRBV14
J gene: TRBJ1-5
clone size: few
D gene: .
CDR3 DNA: TGTGCCAGCGAGACCGGGGACCATGGAGGTCAGCCCCAGCATTTT
CDR3 protein: CASETGDHGGQPQHF

V gene: TRBV28
J gene: TRBJ2-1
clone size: .
D gene: .
CDR3 DNA: TGTGCCAGCAGTTCCCAGGGGTGGGGGAAAACCTACAATGAGCAGTTCTTC
CDR3 protein: CASSSQGWGKTYNEQFF

V gene: TRBV6-6
J gene: TRBJ2-3
clone size: .
D gene: TRBD2
CDR3 DNA: TGTGCCAGCAGCACCAAGCGGGGGGGCCGGACAGATACGCAGTATTTT
CDR3 protein: CASSTKRGGRTDTQYF

V gene: TRBV7-2
J gene: TRBJ2-3
clone size: once
D gene: .
CDR3 DNA: TGTGCCAGCAGCCCTAACACAGATACGCAGTATTTT
CDR3 protein: CASSPNTDTQYF

V gene: TRBV7-8
J gene: TRBJ2-7
clone size: .
D gene: .
CDR3 DNA: TGTGCCAGCAGCGCAGACTTCCACGAGCAGTACTTC
CDR3 protein: CASSADFHEQYF

V gene: TRBV5-4
J gene: TRBJ1-2
clone size: .
D gene: .
CDR3 DNA: TGTGCCAGCAGCTTGGTCACGGAGTACACCTTC
CDR3 protein: CASSLVTEYTF

V gene: TRBV4-3
J gene: TRBJ1-6
clone size: .
D gene: .
CDR3 DNA: TGCGCCAGCAGCAAAACTAATCCGAGAGGCTCACCCCTCCACTTT
CDR3 protein: CASSKTNPRGSPLHF

V gene: TRBV5-4
J gene: TRBJ1-1
clone size: .
D gene: TRBD1
CDR3 DNA: TGTGCCAGCAGCCGCTCGGGGACAGTCACTGAAGCTTTCTTT
CDR3 protein: CASSRSGTVTEAFF

V gene: TRBV7-9
J gene: TRBJ2-2
clone size: .
D gene: .
CDR3 DNA: TGTGCCAGCAGCTTCAGGCTCACCGGGGAGCTGTTTTTT
CDR3 protein: CASSFRLTGELFF

V gene: TRBV7-2
J gene: TRBJ2-1
clone size: .
D gene: .
CDR3 DNA: TGTGCCAGCAGCTTACAACGCAGGGAAATGGATGAGCAGTTCTTC
CDR3 protein: CASSLQRREMDEQFF

V gene: TRBV4-2
J gene: TRBJ2-1
clone size: .
D gene: TRBD2
CDR3 DNA: TGTGCCAGCAGCCAAGGGGCGAGCGGGAAGGCTCGTGAGCAGTTCTTC
CDR3 protein: CASSQGASGKAREQFF

V gene: TRBV7-9
J gene: TRBJ1-1
clone size: .
D gene: .
CDR3 DNA: TGTGCCAGCAGCTTATCGGGGGGCGCGGGGGCTTTCTTT
CDR3 protein: CASSLSGGAGAFF

V gene: TRBV11-2
J gene: TRBJ1-3
clone size: .
D gene: .
CDR3 DNA: TGTGCCAGCAGGCTTTGGGGATCTGGAAACACCATATATTTT
CDR3 protein: CASRLWGSGNTIYF

V gene: TRBV7-3
J gene: TRBJ2-1
clone size: .
D gene: .
CDR3 DNA: TGTGCCAGCAGCTTTGGAGGAGGAGGCTACAATGAGCAGTTCTTC
CDR3 protein: CASSFGGGGYNEQFF

V gene: TRBV18
J gene: TRBJ2-4
clone size: once
D gene: .
CDR3 DNA: TGTGCCAGCTCACCAGTCGGGCTAGCCAAAAACATTCAGTACTTC
CDR3 protein: CASSPVGLAKNIQYF

V gene: TRBV5-8
J gene: TRBJ2-7
clone size: .
D gene: TRBD2
CDR3 DNA: TGTGCCAGCAGCTTTGGGGGGGGGAGTTTGAACGAGCAGTACTTC
CDR3 protein: CASSFGGGSLNEQYF

V gene: TRBV2
J gene: TRBJ1-1
clone size: .
D gene: TRBD1
CDR3 DNA: TGTGCCAGCAGGGGTATGACAGGGTCGGTATTGAACACTGAAGCTTTCTTT
CDR3 protein: CASRGMTGSVLNTEAFF

V gene: TRBV19
J gene: TRBJ2-1
clone size: .
D gene: .
CDR3 DNA: TGTGCCAGTAGTATAGCACTAGCTGGCGAGCAGTTCTTC
CDR3 protein: CASSIALAGEQFF

V gene: TRBV28
J gene: TRBJ2-7
clone size: .
D gene: TRBD2
CDR3 DNA: TGTGCCAGCAGTGTCCCTGGGGGACTAGCCAGCGAGCAGTACTTC
CDR3 protein: CASSVPGGLASEQYF

V gene: TRBV28
J gene: TRBJ2-7
clone size: .
D gene: TRBD1
CDR3 DNA: TGTGCCAGCAAGGTCCCGACAGGGCGGAATGAGCAGTACTTC
CDR3 protein: CASKVPTGRNEQYF

V gene: TRBV2
J gene: TRBJ1-2
clone size: .
D gene: .
CDR3 DNA: TGTGCCAGCAGTGAGTCTGCAATTCGCGGCTACACCTTC
CDR3 protein: CASSESAIRGYTF

V gene: TRBV7-9
J gene: TRBJ1-2
clone size: .
D gene: .
CDR3 DNA: TGTGCCAGCAGCTTAGAGAACGGGATCTATGGCTACACCTTC
CDR3 protein: CASSLENGIYGYTF

V gene: TRBV6-5
J gene: TRBJ2-5
clone size: .
D gene: .
CDR3 DNA: TGTGCCAGCTGGGCTAAGAGGACGGACCAAGAGACCCAGTACTTC
CDR3 protein: CASWAKRTDQETQYF

V gene: TRBV4-1
J gene: TRBJ1-4
clone size: .
D gene: .
CDR3 DNA: TGCGCCAGCAGCCAACAGGGGCCCGGTAAACTGTTTTTT
CDR3 protein: CASSQQGPGKLFF

V gene: TRBV7-2
J gene: TRBJ2-7
clone size: .
D gene: .
CDR3 DNA: TGTGCCAGCAGCCCCACGAGGTCTCAGCAGTACTTC
CDR3 protein: CASSPTRSQQYF

V gene: TRBV4-1
J gene: TRBJ2-2
clone size: .
D gene: .
CDR3 DNA: TGCGCCAGCAGCCAAGAGGGGGGAAGGAACACCGGGGAGCTGTTTTTT
CDR3 protein: CASSQEGGRNTGELFF

V gene: TRBV5-8
J gene: TRBJ2-5
clone size: .
D gene: .
CDR3 DNA: TGTGCCAGCAGCCCATACCCCATTTCTCCTGGGCCCTGGCAAGAGACCCAGTACTTC
CDR3 protein: CASSPYPISPGPWQETQYF